The sequence of this TCR beta chain was determined in a study of blood T cell repertoires in COVID-19 (dated by TCRdb to about 2020). Regarding the complete study: Samples covering the acute and convalescent phases of COVID-19 were provided by collaborators in the United States, Italy and Spain. HLA class I and class II types, where available, came from metadata supplied by the sample provider rather than from assay-based typing. The prospective study material was composed of cDNA or gDNA derived from T cells, B-cell-depleted T cells, or PBMCs. The samples were drawn from two sources: the first 160 participants of the ongoing ImmuneRACE study, and about 1,300 subjects contributed by 6 global collaborators. The sample metadata nearly always contained a de-identified subject ID, COVID-19 status, age in years and sex. Deeply sampled blood TCRbeta repertoires from subjects exposed to, actively infected with, or recovered from COVID-19 were included in the dataset. The repertoires were released in a freely available public database meant as a resource for research on the immune response to SARS-CoV-2.

TCRbeta CDR3 regions were amplified from genomic DNA by means of the immunoSEQ Assay, a bias-controlled multiplex PCR. Per the source publication's procedure: Within the assay, amplification of reference gene primers was used to estimate how many nucleated cells each sample contained. To quantify the absolute abundance of each unique TCRbeta CDR3 rearrangement, sequence reads were collapsed and filtered. For each sample, productive Simpson clonality was calculated as the square root of Simpson's diversity index across productive rearrangements. TCRdb mirrors the immuneACCESS table, restricted to in-frame sequences. Some clones are absent from its copies; in checked studies, under half trace to an unresolved V gene, and the reason for the others is unknown. V and J calls plus clone size are reproduced from that table; the DNA served to infer D and trimming. The sample has 250,000 or so clones on record, around 80% of them singletons. Around 5.2% of the sample goes to the ten largest clones.

The table lists this clone with a few counts. No cognate antigen has been identified for it. Base qualities are not recorded, but no much larger clone differs from it by a single base. The investigation overall reported the following: The quantity of clinical and demographic metadata differed by source and by participant and was supplied without curation.

Whole blood was collected in K2EDTA tubes by collaborating institutions according to the institutions' own protocols. Collaborator samples were shipped for TCRbeta analysis as frozen whole blood, isolated PBMCs, or DNA extracted from either sample type. The CDR3 starts with the cysteine, ends with the phenylalanine, and has 17 residues. Only the CDR3 part of the read is kept: 51 bases, read in frame from the first base. Relative to germline, V is 4 bases shorter and J is 0 bases shorter, with 19 bases between their ends. From the germline V gene, CDR1 is SGHRS and CDR2 is YFSETQ. Input material: peripheral blood. The chain is made from TRBV5-1 and TRBJ1-1; the D gene is perhaps TRBD1, on 6 matching bases. This sequence was found in a human donor in a cohort sampled during active COVID-19. The DNA reads TGCGCCAGCAGCCGGGGGGCCGGGACCCTGTTGAACACTGAAGCTTTCTTT. It specifies CASSRGAGTLLNTEAFF.